This T cell receptor beta chain was recorded in a study of T cells in Graves' hyperthyroidism and ophthalmopathy. This clonotype was recorded at least ten times. Amplified regions were TCR beta CDR3 sequences from RNA transcripts. Initially, a first-round RT-PCR of the TCR CDR3 employed the HTBI primer set. A single record per CDR3 protein comes from TCRdb applying MiXCR to the multiplex PCR reads. Of over 650,000 distinct CDR3 sequences listed, roughly 17% are singletons. The CDR3 consists of 13 residues. Germline CDR1 GTSNPN, CDR2 SVGIG (reference sequence). V was shortened by 3 bases and J by 4 bases, with 12 bases between the two germline ends.

The receptor comes from a man younger than 30 with Graves' hyperthyroidism. This chain links TRBV30 with TRBJ1-1, with D tentatively TRBD1 (5 bases). Sequenced input: blood. The CDR3 DNA sequence: TGTGCCTGGAGGGAGGCAGGGAGCACTGAAGCTTTCTTT. It is translated as CAWREAGSTEAFF.